The clone carrying this T cell receptor (beta chain) was recorded a few times. TCR beta CDR3 sequences were amplified from RNA transcripts. A set of HTBI primers served as the primers for a first-round RT-PCR of the TCR CDR3. TCRdb fed the multiplex PCR reads into MiXCR, producing one record per CDR3 protein. The sample lists 600,000 to 800,000 distinct CDR3 sequences, 35% occurring once. The sample comes from a study of T cells in Graves' hyperthyroidism and ophthalmopathy. Each 10 ml fresh peripheral blood draw supplied the PBMCs. The specimen sequenced was blood. This receptor was obtained from a woman aged 40-49 years with Graves' hyperthyroidism.

The CDR3: CASSLQGSGNTEAFF. The CDR3 DNA reads TGTGCCAGCAGCTTACAGGGGAGTGGGAACACTGAAGCTTTCTTT. The chain carries TRBV11-2 and TRBJ1-1; a weak D match, TRBD1 (6 bases). The V end was cut by 2 bases, the J end by 1 base, with 11 bases between. The CDR3 is 15 residues long. Germline V CDR1 and CDR2: SGHAT, FQNNGV. The entire variable domain, with the rest obtained from reference TRBV11-2 and TRBJ1-1, is as follows: EAGVAQSPRYKIIEKRQSVAFWCNPISGHATLYWYQQILGQGPKLLIQFQNNGVVDDSQLPKDRFSAERLKGVDSTLKIQPAKLEDSAVYLCASSLQGSGNTEAFFGQGTRLTVV.